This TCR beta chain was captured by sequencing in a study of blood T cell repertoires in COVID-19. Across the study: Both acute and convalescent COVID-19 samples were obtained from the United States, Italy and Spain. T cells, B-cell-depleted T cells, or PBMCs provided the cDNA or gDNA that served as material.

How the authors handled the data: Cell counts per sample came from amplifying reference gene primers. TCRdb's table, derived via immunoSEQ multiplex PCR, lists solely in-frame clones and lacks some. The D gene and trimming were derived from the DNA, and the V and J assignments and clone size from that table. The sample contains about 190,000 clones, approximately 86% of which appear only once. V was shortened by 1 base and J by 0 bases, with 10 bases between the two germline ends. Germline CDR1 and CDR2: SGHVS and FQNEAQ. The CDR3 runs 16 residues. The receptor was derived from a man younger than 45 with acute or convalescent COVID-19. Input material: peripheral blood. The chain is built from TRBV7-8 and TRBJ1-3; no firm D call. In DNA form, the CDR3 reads TGTGCCAGCAGCTTAGTATCTTTCTTCTCTGGAAACACCATATATTTT. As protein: CASSLVSFFSGNTIYF.